These T cell receptor beta chains were read from a single sample in a study of shared clonotypes between healthy human individuals. Data came from immunoSEQ multiplex PCR; TCRdb stores just in-frame clones and leaves some out. The table records roughly 1,600,000 clones, 97% to 99% of them present only once. The sequencing sample was made of naive CD4+ T cells sorted from blood. The origin of the receptors is a man aged 25 to 40 in good health. The CDR3 runs from the conserved cysteine through the conserved F or W.

v_call	cdr3_aa
TRBV5-6	CASSFPGTETQYF
TRBV9	CASSVVLGESGELFF
TRBV11-2	CASSLDDRRYEQYF
TRBV18	CASSPVGLSDTQYF
TRBV18	CASSLRTGVYEQYF
TRBV19	CASSPYRGRTGELFF
TRBV7-2	CASSTLTSGRARDTQYF
TRBV7-2	CASRYPGRNEKLFF
TRBV5-8	CASSKDWAYEQYF
TRBV30	CAWSSRGRGRVDTQYF
TRBV5-1	CASSFHPGQGLPGELFF
TRBV7-7	CASSGPRDRGRSGANVLTF
TRBV9	CASSVAAGNSYNEQFF
TRBV5-1	CASSLGQGGYEQYF
TRBV19	CASSPTGVLAYEQYF
TRBV21-1	CASSKDRVGGYTF
TRBV4-1	CASSQETGPYEQYF
TRBV10-1	CASSESETGNSEQYF
TRBV28	CASSASGRAEVEQFF
TRBV7-6	CASSLYAGGEQYF
TRBV19	CASSITYDIAYEQYF
TRBV6-5	CASTSWGDSRGYTF
TRBV7-7	CASSLDRGDEQYF
TRBV7-2	CASSFGLLTDTQYF
TRBV4-1	CASSQALGEWDYGYTF
TRBV5-4	CASSLRGNTIYF
TRBV11-2	CASSRRTSGSYEQYF
TRBV30	CAWSDRRSGAFF
TRBV7-2	CASSPVDGANVLTF
TRBV11-3	CASSLGLAGSNEQFF
TRBV29-1	CSVFWSTRPAWDTGELFF
TRBV19	CASSIDKGGNQPQHF
TRBV7-3	CASSFGLAGFDTQYF
TRBV19	CASRNTGELFF
TRBV7-2	CASSLLPVNTGELFF
TRBV28	CASSFRDRVGEQYF
TRBV28	CASRFPTRGRNTEAFF
TRBV11-2	CASSLGPTSFLGYF
TRBV6-1	CASRIAGGDTQYF
TRBV27	CASSFPRQGPYNEQFF
TRBV11-2	CASSLDLGTGTYEQYF
TRBV11-2	CASSSNWGPGDGELFF
TRBV9	CASSVNPSGSDEQFF
TRBV28	CASSLLVYNEQFF
TRBV7-9	CASSPPGLVLTQYF
TRBV7-9	CASSPGTRTDTQYF